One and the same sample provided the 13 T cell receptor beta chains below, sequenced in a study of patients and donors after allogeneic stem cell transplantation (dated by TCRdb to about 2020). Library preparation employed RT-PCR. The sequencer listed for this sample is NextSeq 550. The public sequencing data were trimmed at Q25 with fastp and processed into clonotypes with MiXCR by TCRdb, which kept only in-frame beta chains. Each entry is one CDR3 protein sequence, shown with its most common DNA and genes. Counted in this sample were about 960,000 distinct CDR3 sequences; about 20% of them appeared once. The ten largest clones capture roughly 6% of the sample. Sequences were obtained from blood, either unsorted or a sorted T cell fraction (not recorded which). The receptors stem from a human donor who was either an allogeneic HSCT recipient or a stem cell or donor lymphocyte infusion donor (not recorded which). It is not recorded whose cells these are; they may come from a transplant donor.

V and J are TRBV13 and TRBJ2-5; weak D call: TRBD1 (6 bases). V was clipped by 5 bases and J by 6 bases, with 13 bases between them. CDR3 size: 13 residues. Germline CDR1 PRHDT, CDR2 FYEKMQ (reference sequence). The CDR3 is CASSPRTVKTQYF. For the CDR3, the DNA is TGTGCCAGCAGCCCGCGGACAGTGAAGACCCAGTACTTC.

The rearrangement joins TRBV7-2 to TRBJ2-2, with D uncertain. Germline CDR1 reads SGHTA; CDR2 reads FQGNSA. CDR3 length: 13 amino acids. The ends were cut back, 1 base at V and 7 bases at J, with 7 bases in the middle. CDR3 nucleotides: TGTGCCAGCAGCTTAGAAGCGTACGGGGAGCTGTTTTTT. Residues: CASSLEAYGELFF. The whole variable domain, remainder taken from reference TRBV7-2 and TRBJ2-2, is GAGVSQSPSNKVTEKGKDVELRCDPISGHTALYWYRQSLGQGLEFLIYFQGNSAPDKSGLPSDRFSAERTGGSVSTLTIQRTQQEDSAVYLCASSLEAYGELFFGEGSRLTVL.

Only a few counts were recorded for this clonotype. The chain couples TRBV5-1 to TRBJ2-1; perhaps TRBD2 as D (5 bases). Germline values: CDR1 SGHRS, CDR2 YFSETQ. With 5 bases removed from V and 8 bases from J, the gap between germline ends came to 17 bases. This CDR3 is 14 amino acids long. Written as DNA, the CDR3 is TGCGCCAGCAGGTCTCAGCCCGGGATGGATGAGCAGTTCTTC. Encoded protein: CASRSQPGMDEQFF.

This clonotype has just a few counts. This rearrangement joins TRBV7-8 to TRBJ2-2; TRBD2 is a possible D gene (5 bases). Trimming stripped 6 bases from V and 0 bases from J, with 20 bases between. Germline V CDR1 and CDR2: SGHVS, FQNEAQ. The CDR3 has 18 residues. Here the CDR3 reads CASRQSPGKFANTGELFF. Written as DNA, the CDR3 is TGTGCCAGCAGACAATCCCCGGGGAAGTTCGCGAACACCGGGGAGCTGTTTTTT. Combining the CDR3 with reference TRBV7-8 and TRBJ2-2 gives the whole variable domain GAGVSQSPRYKVAKRGQDVALRCDPISGHVSLFWYQQALGQGPEFLTYFQNEAQLDKSGLPSDRFFAERPEGSVSTLKIQRTQQEDSAVYLCASRQSPGKFANTGELFFGEGSRLTVL.

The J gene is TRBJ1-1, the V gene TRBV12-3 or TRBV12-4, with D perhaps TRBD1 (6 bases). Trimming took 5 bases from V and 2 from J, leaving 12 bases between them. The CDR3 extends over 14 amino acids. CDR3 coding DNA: TGTGCCAGCAGTGTCCGGGACATAAACACTGAAGCTTTCTTT. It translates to CASSVRDINTEAFF.

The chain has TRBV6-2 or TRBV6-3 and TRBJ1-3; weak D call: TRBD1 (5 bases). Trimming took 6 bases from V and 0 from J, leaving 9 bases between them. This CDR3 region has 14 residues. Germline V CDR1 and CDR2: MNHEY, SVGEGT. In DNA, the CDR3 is TGTGCCAGCAGCCCAGGGCCCTCTGGAAACACCATATATTTT. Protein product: CASSPGPSGNTIYF.

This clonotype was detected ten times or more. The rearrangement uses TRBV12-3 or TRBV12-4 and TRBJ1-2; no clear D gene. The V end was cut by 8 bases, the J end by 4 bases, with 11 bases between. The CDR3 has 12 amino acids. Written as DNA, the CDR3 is TGTGCCAGCGAGGGAGTTTCCTATGGCTACACCTTC. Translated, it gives CASEGVSYGYTF.

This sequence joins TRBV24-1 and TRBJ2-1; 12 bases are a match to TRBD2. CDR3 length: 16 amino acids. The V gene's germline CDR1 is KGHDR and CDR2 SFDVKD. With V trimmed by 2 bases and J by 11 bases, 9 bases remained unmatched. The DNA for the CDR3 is TGTGCCACCAGTGATTCGAGACCGGGACTAGCGGGTAAGCAGTTCTTC. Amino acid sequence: CATSDSRPGLAGKQFF.

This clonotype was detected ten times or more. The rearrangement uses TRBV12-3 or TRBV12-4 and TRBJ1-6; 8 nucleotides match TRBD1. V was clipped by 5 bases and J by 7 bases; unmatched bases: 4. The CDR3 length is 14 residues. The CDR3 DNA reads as TGTGCCAGCAGTCTGGGACAGGCAAATTCACCCCTCCACTTT. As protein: CASSLGQANSPLHF.

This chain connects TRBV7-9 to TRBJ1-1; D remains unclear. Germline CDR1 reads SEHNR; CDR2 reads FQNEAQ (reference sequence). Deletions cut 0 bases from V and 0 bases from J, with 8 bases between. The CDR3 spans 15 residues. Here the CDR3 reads CASSLADMLNTEAFF. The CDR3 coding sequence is TGTGCCAGCAGCTTAGCAGACATGCTGAACACTGAAGCTTTCTTT. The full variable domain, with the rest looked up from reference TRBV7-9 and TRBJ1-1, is DTGVSQNPRHKITKRGQNVTFRCDPISEHNRLYWYRQTLGQGPEFLTYFQNEAQLEKSRLLSDRFSAERPKGSFSTLEIQRTEQGDSAMYLCASSLADMLNTEAFFGQGTRLTVV.

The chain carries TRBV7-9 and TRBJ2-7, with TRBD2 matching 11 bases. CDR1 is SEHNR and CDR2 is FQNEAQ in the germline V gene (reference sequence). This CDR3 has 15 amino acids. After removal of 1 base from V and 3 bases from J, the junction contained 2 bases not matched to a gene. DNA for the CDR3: TGTGCCAGCAGCTTAGATACTAGCGGGAGCTACGAGCAGTACTTC. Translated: CASSLDTSGSYEQYF.

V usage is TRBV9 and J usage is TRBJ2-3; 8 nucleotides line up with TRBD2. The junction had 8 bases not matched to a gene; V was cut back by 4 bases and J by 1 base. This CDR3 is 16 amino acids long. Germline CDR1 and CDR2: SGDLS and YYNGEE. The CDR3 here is CASSPSGTRGTDTQYF. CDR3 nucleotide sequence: TGTGCCAGCAGCCCCTCCGGGACTAGGGGCACAGATACGCAGTATTTT. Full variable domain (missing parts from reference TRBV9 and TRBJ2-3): DSGVTQTPKHLITATGQRVTLRCSPRSGDLSVYWYQQSLDQGLQFLIQYYNGEERAKGNILERFSAQQFPDLHSELNLSSLELGDSALYFCASSPSGTRGTDTQYFGPGTRLTVL.

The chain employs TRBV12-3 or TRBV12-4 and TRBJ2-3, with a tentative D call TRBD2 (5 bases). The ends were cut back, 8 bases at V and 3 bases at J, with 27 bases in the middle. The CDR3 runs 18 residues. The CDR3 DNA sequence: TGTGCCAGCTGTCCCCCTAGTAGGTGGGAGAGATGTACAGATACGCAGTATTTT. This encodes CASCPPSRWERCTDTQYF.